The 7 T cell receptor beta chains listed next were all sequenced from one sample in a study of CD8+ T cells in alopecia areata. Indicated treatment: oral pan-JAK inhibitor, 5-10 mg twice daily. As the sequencing template, cDNA was produced by extracting RNA and reverse transcribing it. Sequencing used immunoSEQ multiplex PCR; TCRdb keeps in-frame clones, though not all of them. The data show some 120,000 clones, with 61% seen just once and more than 5% held by the top ten. The sample consisted of CD4+ T cells sorted from blood, taken at week 4, from a patient treated with tofacitinib. These receptors all come from a human donor with alopecia areata.

The chain couples TRBV5-1 to TRBJ2-1; D not resolved. Trimming stripped 4 bases from V and 6 bases from J, with 11 bases between. The germline V gene has CDR1 SGHRS and CDR2 YFSETQ. CDR3 length: 13 residues. This CDR3 is CASSPRRRNEQFF. CDR3 sequence (DNA): TGCGCCAGCAGCCCTAGACGGCGCAATGAGCAGTTCTTC. Using reference TRBV5-1 and TRBJ2-1 for the parts outside the CDR3, the full variable domain is KAGVTQTPRYLIKTRGQQVTLSCSPISGHRSVSWYQQTPGQGLQFLFEYFSETQRNKGNFPGRFSGRQFSNSRSEMNVSTLELGDSALYLCASSPRRRNEQFFGPGTRLTVL.

V is TRBV30 and J is TRBJ1-3; D not certain. The germline V gene has CDR1 GTSNPN and CDR2 SVGIG (reference sequence). V shed 1 base and J shed 8 bases, with 9 bases lying between them. The CDR3 contains 12 residues. The chain's CDR3 is CAWSEWRDTIYF. The CDR3, as DNA: TGTGCCTGGAGTGAGTGGAGAGACACCATATATTTT.

The V gene is TRBV7-9, the J gene TRBJ2-5; 12 nucleotides align to TRBD2. Germline V CDR1 and CDR2: SEHNR, FQNEAQ (reference sequence). This CDR3 comprises 16 residues. J lost 5 bases, V lost 4 bases, and 8 bases had no gene match. CDR3 in amino acids: CASSSRLAGVLETQYF. Written as DNA, the CDR3 is TGTGCCAGCAGCTCCCGACTAGCGGGAGTTCTCGAGACCCAGTACTTC.

V is TRBV29-1 and J is TRBJ1-2; D is unresolved. Germline V CDR1 and CDR2: SQVTM, ANQGSEA. The CDR3 contains 12 residues. Trimming stripped 3 bases from V and 8 bases from J, with 13 bases between. The CDR3 DNA reads TGCAGCGTTGAGTGGACCTTTCGGGGCTACACCTTC. Its protein is CSVEWTFRGYTF.

This sequence joins TRBV30 and TRBJ2-3; 11 positions agree with TRBD2. J lost 2 bases, V lost 6 bases, and 7 bases had no gene match. The CDR3 covers 15 residues. Germline CDR1 GTSNPN, CDR2 SVGIG (reference sequence). The CDR3 DNA reads as TGTGCCTGCCATGGGACTAGCGGATCCACAGATACGCAGTATTTT. It codes for CACHGTSGSTDTQYF.

The chain couples TRBV6-5 to TRBJ1-5, with D hard to call. Trimming took off 2 bases at V and 9 bases at J, with 17 bases between the two ends. This CDR3 spans 15 amino acids. Germline V gives CDR1 MNHEY, CDR2 SVGAGI. CDR3: CASSYDDNAWLPQHF. The CDR3, as DNA: TGTGCCAGCAGTTACGATGACAACGCTTGGTTGCCCCAGCATTTT.

V and J are TRBV9 and TRBJ2-7, with a possible D match to TRBD2 (6 bases). The V and J ends lost 1 base and 4 bases respectively, with 15 bases between them. The germline V gene has CDR1 SGDLS and CDR2 YYNGEE. This CDR3 is 15 amino acids long. The CDR3 is CASSVSPGAEYEQYF. The CDR3 DNA is TGTGCCAGCAGCGTATCACCGGGAGCAGAATACGAGCAGTACTTC.